These 6 T cell receptor beta chains were all obtained from the same sample, sequenced in a study of post-analysis software for immune sequencing data. Study conclusions and caveats: Controls had lower frequencies than patients of roughly five TRBV segments, which included TRBV5-6, TRBV5-1 and TRBV20-1.

For these receptors, no antigen is known. cDNA libraries for TCR beta contained unique molecular identifiers. One entry per CDR3 protein, called by TCRdb with MiXCR from the PCR reads. The sample carries some 690,000 distinct CDR3 sequences, approximately 59% recorded once. The sequenced sample consisted of blood. The receptors shown here come from a girl aged 2 to 10 with multiple sclerosis.

This clonotype was seen a handful of times. The V call is TRBV12-3 or TRBV12-4, the J call TRBJ2-3, with TRBD1 matching 9 bases. This CDR3 has 13 amino acids. V lost 4 bases, J lost 8 bases, and 4 bases stayed unmatched. The CDR3 bases are TGTGCCAGCAGTTACAGGGGGCTAGGTACGCAGTATTTT. Amino acids: CASSYRGLGTQYF.

This chain links TRBV7-2 with TRBJ2-1; 8 bases fit TRBD2. The trim removed 2 bases at V and 3 bases at J, leaving 9 bases unmatched. CDR3 length: 17 amino acids. Germline values: CDR1 SGHTA, CDR2 FQGNSA. This chain's CDR3 is CASSLYSGVGGYNEQFF. CDR3 bases: TGTGCCAGCAGCTTATATAGCGGGGTGGGCGGCTACAATGAGCAGTTCTTC.

The chain carries TRBV7-6 and TRBJ1-2; possible D gene TRBD1, 6 bases. The V gene lost 6 bases and the J gene lost 9 bases, with 17 bases spanning the gap. The V gene's germline CDR1 is SGHVS and CDR2 FNYEAQ. CDR3 size: 13 residues. CDR3 sequence reads: CASSFGTTTSYTF. CDR3 DNA sequence: TGTGCCAGCAGTTTCGGGACAACCACGAGCTACACCTTC.

V gene TRBV12-5 combines with J gene TRBJ2-5; TRBD2 is a possible D gene (5 bases). V gave up 6 bases and J gave up 4 bases, with 18 bases separating them. This CDR3 is built from 15 residues. Looked up from germline, CDR1 is LGHNT and CDR2 is FRNRAP. This CDR3 is CASGQLLSGLETQYF. DNA of the CDR3: TGTGCTAGTGGCCAATTATTGTCAGGACTAGAGACCCAGTACTTC. The variable domain in full, completed from reference TRBV12-5 and TRBJ2-5, reads DARVTQTPRHKVTEMGQEVTMRCQPILGHNTVFWYRQTMMQGLELLAYFRNRAPLDDSGMPKDRFSAEMPDATLATLKIQPSEPRDSAVYFCASGQLLSGLETQYFGPGTRLLVL.

V is TRBV6-6 and J is TRBJ2-1; 9 positions match TRBD2. The CDR3 length is 16 residues. V lost 2 bases to trimming and J lost 8 bases; unmatched junction nucleotides: 10. Per the germline V gene, CDR1 is MNHNY and CDR2 is SVGAGI (reference sequence). The CDR3, as DNA: TGTGCCAGCAGTTACAGCGGGGGGCCCCTAGTGGATGAGCAGTTCTTC. Residues: CASSYSGGPLVDEQFF.

The table lists this clonotype with many counts. The chain is built from TRBV20-1 and TRBJ2-1, with D unclear. Germline V gene data show CDR1 as DFQATT and CDR2 as SNEGSKA (reference sequence). V dropped 1 base and J dropped 6 bases, with 16 bases sitting between them. This CDR3 is built from 15 residues. CDR3 DNA: TGCAGTGCTAGAGGCCTCGGGCAGCTGTTCAATGAGCAGTTCTTC. It codes for CSARGLGQLFNEQFF.